The entry that follows covers one T cell receptor beta chain sequence. This record belongs to a study of blood T cell repertoires in COVID-19. Study-wide background: Samples of COVID-19 (acute and convalescent) were obtained from the United States, Italy and Spain. T cells, B-cell-depleted T cells, or PBMCs provided the cDNA or gDNA that served as material.

Original handling: Cell counts per sample came from amplifying reference gene primers. Assay: immunoSEQ multiplex PCR; the TCRdb copy retains only in-frame clones and omits some. V, J and clone size reflect that table, while D and trimming were determined from the DNA. Here the sample spans 200,000 to 250,000 clones, around 80% being singletons. Germline V gene lookup returns CDR1 MNHNY and CDR2 SVGAGI (reference sequence). The CDR3 is 15 amino acids. V lost 8 bases and J lost 3, with 17 bases in between. Sequences were obtained from peripheral blood. The receptor was isolated from a human donor in a cohort sampled during active COVID-19. The chain recombines TRBV6-6 with TRBJ1-5; D perhaps matches TRBD1 (5 bases). The CDR3 bases are TGTGCCAGCTTTAGACCCGGACATTCCAATCAGCCCCAGCATTTT. It is translated as CASFRPGHSNQPQHF.